These 22 T cell receptor beta chains came from one sample sequenced in a study of blood T cell repertoires in COVID-19. TCRdb keeps only in-frame clones here, not all; method: immunoSEQ multiplex PCR. The repertoire holds some 50,000 clones, with roughly 84% as singletons. The sequencing input was peripheral blood. Receptors originate from a man aged 50-59 years with acute or convalescent COVID-19.

The chain couples TRBV6-5 to TRBJ1-3; D gene unclear. Trimming removed 5 bases at V and 2 bases at J, with 7 bases between. The germline gives CDR1 MNHEY, CDR2 SVGAGI. The length of the CDR3 is 13 residues. CDR3 sequence (DNA): TGTGCCAGCAGTCGCGAAGCTGGAAACACCATATATTTT. Protein sequence: CASSREAGNTIYF.

This clone showed up just once. V usage is TRBV2 and J usage is TRBJ2-1, with 9 bases matching TRBD2. This CDR3 contains 17 residues. V shed 6 bases, J shed 9 bases, and the junction held 18 bases outside the gene matches. Germline lookup yields CDR1 SNHLY and CDR2 FYNNEI. CDR3 nucleotides: TGTGCCAGCAGCTCCACCGTGGCGGGGGGGCTGGTTGTTGAGCAGTTCTTC. This sequence encodes CASSSTVAGGLVVEQFF. The full variable domain, with the rest looked up from reference TRBV2 and TRBJ2-1, is EPEVTQTPSHQVTQMGQEVILRCVPISNHLYFYWYRQILGQKVEFLVSFYNNEISEKSEIFDDQFSVERPDGSNFTLKIRSTKLEDSAMYFCASSSTVAGGLVVEQFFGPGTRLTVL.

The chain carries TRBV6-5 and TRBJ2-6, with D tentatively TRBD1 (6 bases). The V gene lost 6 bases and the J gene lost 0 bases, with 9 bases spanning the gap. CDR1 and CDR2 (germline): MNHEY, SVGAGI. The CDR3 sequence is 15 residues long. CDR3 sequence: CASRLQGSGANVLTF. In nucleotides, the CDR3 is TGTGCCAGCAGATTACAGGGCTCTGGGGCCAACGTCCTGACTTTC.

J is TRBJ2-3 and V is TRBV6-2 or TRBV6-3, with 8 bases that match TRBD2. The CDR3 has 17 amino acids. CDR1 and CDR2 from the germline V gene are MNHEY and SVGEGT. Trimming removed 6 bases from V and 1 base from J; junction bases left unmatched: 12. The CDR3 sequence: CASSPLAGLVGTDTQYF. CDR3 nucleotides: TGTGCCAGCAGCCCCCTCGCGGGACTAGTCGGCACAGATACGCAGTATTTT.

In this sample, this clone turned up a few times. The chain employs TRBV27 and TRBJ2-3; TRBD2 agrees at 10 bases. J lost 4 bases, V lost 6 bases, and 13 bases had no gene match. Germline V gene lookup returns CDR1 MNHEY and CDR2 SMNVEV (reference sequence). This CDR3 region has 17 residues. CDR3 loop: CASSQSQASGRADTQYF. Written as DNA, the CDR3 is TGTGCCAGCAGCCAGAGCCAGGCTAGCGGGAGAGCAGATACGCAGTATTTT.

This clone was observed a single time. V is TRBV24-1 and J is TRBJ2-2, with 7 bases fitting TRBD2. With V trimmed by 5 bases and J by 4 bases, 6 bases remained unmatched. Germline CDR1 and CDR2: KGHDR and SFDVKD. The CDR3 extends over 15 amino acids. In DNA, the CDR3 is TGTGCCACCAGTGGGGGGGGACTTAGCACCGGGGAGCTGTTTTTT. Encoded protein: CATSGGGLSTGELFF.

This chain connects TRBV3-1 (or the pseudogene TRBV3-2) to TRBJ2-6, with 9 bases lining up with TRBD1. Trimming at V came to 4 bases and at J to 0 bases, leaving 4 bases not matched to a gene. The V gene's germline CDR1 is LGHDT and CDR2 YNNKEL (reference sequence). The CDR3 extends over 17 amino acids. CDR3 bases: TGTGCCAGCAGCCTGGACAGGGGAAGCTCTGGGGCCAACGTCCTGACTTTC. This sequence encodes CASSLDRGSSGANVLTF.

The V and J genes are TRBV7-9 and TRBJ2-7; TRBD2 aligns across 13 bases. The CDR3 contains 13 residues. The trim removed 5 bases at V and 7 bases at J, leaving 2 bases unmatched. Germline V lookup: CDR1 SEHNR, CDR2 FQNEAQ (reference sequence). In DNA, the CDR3 is TGTGCCAGCAGCAAGGGACTAGCGGGAGAGCAGTACTTC. Amino acid sequence: CASSKGLAGEQYF. The full variable domain, its missing parts supplied by reference TRBV7-9 and TRBJ2-7, is DTGVSQNPRHKITKRGQNVTFRCDPISEHNRLYWYRQTLGQGPEFLTYFQNEAQLEKSRLLSDRFSAERPKGSFSTLEIQRTEQGDSAMYLCASSKGLAGEQYFGPGTRLTVT.

This chain links TRBV27 with TRBJ1-5; D ambiguous. Deletions cut 6 bases from V and 2 bases from J, with 23 bases between. Germline loops: CDR1 MNHEY, CDR2 SMNVEV (reference sequence). This CDR3 has 18 amino acids. The CDR3 nucleotides read TGTGCCAGCAGCCCTTCCCGGACCGTACTAGTCGGCAATCAGCCCCAGCATTTT. This sequence encodes CASSPSRTVLVGNQPQHF.

The J gene is TRBJ1-2, the V gene TRBV6-6; D not resolved. V dropped 0 bases and J dropped 4 bases, with 9 bases sitting between them. Germline loops: CDR1 MNHNY, CDR2 SVGAGI (reference sequence). The CDR3 runs to 14 residues. CDR3 DNA sequence: TGTGCCAGCAGTTACTCAGGTAGCATCTATGGCTACACCTTC. It encodes CASSYSGSIYGYTF.

The chain has TRBV11-2 and TRBJ2-3; TRBD2 might be the D (7 bases). Trimming left V 6 bases short and J 3 bases short, with 19 bases between. The CDR3 sequence is 16 residues long. Looked up from germline, CDR1 is SGHAT and CDR2 is FQNNGV. In DNA, the CDR3 is TGTGCCAGCAGTATAACCGGGGGGCGAAAAACAGATACGCAGTATTTT. Protein sequence: CASSITGGRKTDTQYF. Supplemented by reference TRBV11-2 and TRBJ2-3, the full variable domain reads EAGVAQSPRYKIIEKRQSVAFWCNPISGHATLYWYQQILGQGPKLLIQFQNNGVVDDSQLPKDRFSAERLKGVDSTLKIQPAKLEDSAVYLCASSITGGRKTDTQYFGPGTRLTVL.

This chain uses TRBV30 with TRBJ2-3; D remains ambiguous. Trimming cost V 3 bases and J 4 bases, with 8 bases left between them. CDR3 length equals 12 residues. Germline loops: CDR1 GTSNPN, CDR2 SVGIG (reference sequence). CDR3 nucleotides: TGTGCCTGGAGCCGGGTCGCAGATACGCAGTATTTT. Protein product: CAWSRVADTQYF.

The V call is TRBV6-5, the J call TRBJ1-4; perhaps TRBD1 as D (5 bases). CDR3 size: 15 residues. V was trimmed by 0 bases and J by 7 bases, leaving 12 bases between them. The V gene's germline CDR1 is MNHEY and CDR2 SVGAGI. The CDR3 nucleotides are TGTGCCAGCAGTTACTCGTACAGGAACGGTGAAAAACTGTTTTTT. As protein: CASSYSYRNGEKLFF.

The rearrangement joins TRBV20-1 to TRBJ2-7; tentative D call: TRBD1 (5 bases). Germline V gene sequence: CDR1 DFQATT, CDR2 SNEGSKA (reference sequence). The CDR3 is 10 residues long. The V gene lost 6 bases and the J gene lost 2 bases, with 5 bases spanning the gap. In DNA, the CDR3 is TGCAGTGCAGGGGCCTACGAGCAGTACTTC. As protein: CSAGAYEQYF.

V usage is TRBV5-5 and J usage is TRBJ2-5; 7 bases agree with TRBD1. Germline CDR1 and CDR2: SGHKS and YYEKEE (reference sequence). CDR3 size: 14 residues. J lost 6 bases, V lost 0 bases, and 5 bases had no gene match. Here the CDR3 reads CASSLEGGWKTQYF. CDR3 nucleotides: TGTGCCAGCAGCTTGGAAGGGGGCTGGAAGACCCAGTACTTC.

The chain recombines TRBV24-1 with TRBJ1-2; D might be TRBD1 (6 bases). The germline V gene encodes CDR1 KGHDR and CDR2 SFDVKD. V was pared by 3 bases and J by 5 bases, with 9 bases between. The CDR3 totals 13 residues. The CDR3 is CATSDNRVYGYTF. CDR3 nucleotide sequence: TGTGCCACCAGTGATAACAGGGTTTATGGCTACACCTTC.

CDR3 DNA: TGTGCCAGCAAGCCCTATTCCACAGATACGCAGTATTTT. Protein: CASKPYSTDTQYF. The rearrangement joins TRBV7-2 to TRBJ2-3; D unclear. The CDR3 contains 13 residues. V was cut by 7 bases and J by 2 bases, with 10 bases left in between. Per the germline V gene, CDR1 is SGHTA and CDR2 is FQGNSA. The full variable domain, with the rest looked up from reference TRBV7-2 and TRBJ2-3, is GAGVSQSPSNKVTEKGKDVELRCDPISGHTALYWYRQSLGQGLEFLIYFQGNSAPDKSGLPSDRFSAERTGGSVSTLTIQRTQQEDSAVYLCASKPYSTDTQYFGPGTRLTVL.

V is TRBV5-1 and J is TRBJ2-7, with TRBD2 identical over 9 bases. The V segment lost 4 bases and the J segment 0 bases; nucleotides outside the gene matches: 5. The CDR3 sequence is 15 residues long. Germline V gene sequence: CDR1 SGHRS, CDR2 YFSETQ. The CDR3: CASSLSSGTSYEQYF. CDR3 bases: TGCGCCAGCAGCCTCTCTAGCGGGACCTCCTACGAGCAGTACTTC.

The CDR3 spells CASSLEGNGEQFF. The CDR3 DNA reads as TGCGCCAGCAGCTTGGAGGGGAACGGTGAGCAGTTCTTC. The gene calls are TRBV5-1 and TRBJ2-1; possibly TRBD1 for D (5 bases). Trimming shortened V by 0 bases and J by 9 bases, and 10 bases separated the two germline ends. The CDR3 spans 13 residues. Germline CDR1 SGHRS, CDR2 YFSETQ. Based on the CDR3 plus reference TRBV5-1 and TRBJ2-1, the full variable domain is KAGVTQTPRYLIKTRGQQVTLSCSPISGHRSVSWYQQTPGQGLQFLFEYFSETQRNKGNFPGRFSGRQFSNSRSEMNVSTLELGDSALYLCASSLEGNGEQFFGPGTRLTVL.

J is TRBJ2-2 and V is TRBV7-2; D call uncertain. This CDR3 region has 14 residues. Germline V gives CDR1 SGHTA, CDR2 FQGNSA. V lost 5 bases and J 5 bases, leaving 12 bases between the germline ends. The CDR3 DNA follows: TGTGCCAGCAGCGTCGAAGTGAGGACCGGGGAGCTGTTTTTT. This translates into CASSVEVRTGELFF.

The chain uses TRBV11-2 and TRBJ2-3; 8 nucleotides agree with TRBD1. This CDR3 comprises 16 residues. Germline V gene lookup returns CDR1 SGHAT and CDR2 FQNNGV. The V and J ends lost 1 base and 5 bases, in that order; junction bases with no gene match: 8. CDR3 DNA sequence: TGTGCCAGCAGCTTAGTAGGCACAGGGGGGCAAGATACGCAGTATTTT. Residues: CASSLVGTGGQDTQYF.

The V call is TRBV27, the J call TRBJ2-7; D uncertain. The CDR3 sequence is 13 residues long. The germline V and J ends were trimmed by 1 base and 1 base, with 5 bases remaining between them. The germline CDR1 and CDR2 sequences are MNHEY and SMNVEV (reference sequence). Here the CDR3 DNA reads TGTGCCAGCAGTTTATATCAATCCTACGAGCAGTACTTC. This encodes CASSLYQSYEQYF.